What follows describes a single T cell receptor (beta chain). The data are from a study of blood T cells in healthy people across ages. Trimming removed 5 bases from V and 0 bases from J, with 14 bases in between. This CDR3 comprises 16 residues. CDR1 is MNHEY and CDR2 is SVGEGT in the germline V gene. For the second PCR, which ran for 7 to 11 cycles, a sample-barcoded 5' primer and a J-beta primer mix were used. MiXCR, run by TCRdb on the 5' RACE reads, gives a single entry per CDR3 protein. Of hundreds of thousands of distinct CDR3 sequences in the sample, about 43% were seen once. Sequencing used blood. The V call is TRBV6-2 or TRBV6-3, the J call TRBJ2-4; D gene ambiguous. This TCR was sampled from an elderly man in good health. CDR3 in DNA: TGTGCCAGCAGTGAGGTGGGGTGCCTAGCCAAAAACATTCAGTACTTC. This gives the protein CASSEVGCLAKNIQYF.